The 21 T cell receptor beta chains presented below share a single source sample, sequenced in a study of tumor-infiltrating lymphocytes in primary liver carcinoma. TCR beta cDNA was reverse-transcribed from about 500 ng of total RNA. The reaction used a constant-region primer and ProtoScript II reverse transcriptase. Three nested multiplex PCR rounds of slightly modified ARM-PCR generated TCR beta libraries. Researchers ran the first two PCR rounds for ten to eleven cycles each with TRBV1-TRBV30 forward primers and a C-beta reverse primer. TCRdb re-analysed the multiplex PCR reads in MiXCR, keeping a single row per CDR3 protein. The sample holds 300,000 to 350,000 distinct CDR3 sequences, less than 65% seen once. Both blood RNA, taken from unsorted whole blood, and germline DNA were extracted. Sequenced material: peripheral blood. The receptors originated from a man in his forties with primary liver carcinoma and hepatitis B virus infection.

Points on this clonotype: An end of the junction differs from the germline gene, which may be a read error. This chain connects TRBV11-2 to TRBJ2-3; 13 bases agree with TRBD2. The CDR3 length is 17 residues. Germline CDR1 SGHAT, CDR2 FQNNGV. CDR3 sequence (DNA): TGTGCCAGCAACAGATACCGGACTAGCGGGAGCACAGATACGCGGTATTTT. Its translation is CASNRYRTSGSTDTRYF.

The chain joins TRBV28 to TRBJ1-1, with D perhaps TRBD1 (5 bases). Germline V gene lookup returns CDR1 MDHEN and CDR2 SYDVKM. This CDR3 has 14 amino acids. The V end lost 5 bases, the J end lost 0 bases, and 10 bases lay between the germline ends. CDR3 protein: CASSPGLLNTEAFF. CDR3 nucleotide sequence: TGTGCCAGCAGTCCGGGACTCCTGAACACTGAAGCTTTCTTT. Full variable domain (outside the CDR3, taken from reference TRBV28 and TRBJ1-1): DVKVTQSSRYLVKRTGEKVFLECVQDMDHENMFWYRQDPGLGLRLIYFSYDVKMKEKGDIPEGYSVSREKKERFSLILESASTNQTSMYLCASSPGLLNTEAFFGQGTRLTVV.

Remarks on this clonotype: A much bigger clone sits one base away, suggesting this may be a read error. V gene TRBV6-1 combines with J gene TRBJ2-5; 7 positions agree with TRBD1. This CDR3 has 14 amino acids. Germline-derived CDR1 and CDR2 are MNHNS and SASEGT. V was pared by 0 bases and J by 4 bases, with 2 bases of the junction left unmatched. The CDR3 loop is CASSEAAGGETQYF. CDR3 nucleotides: TGTGCCAGCAGTGAAGCAGCAGGGGGAGAGACCCAGTACTTC.

The CDR3 DNA reads as TGTGCCAGCAGCTTAGGTCTAGCGGGAGGTTCTATAGATACGCAGTATTTT. Its protein product is CASSLGLAGGSIDTQYF. J is TRBJ2-3 and V is TRBV11-1, with 11 bases fitting TRBD2. Germline V lookup: CDR1 SGHAT, CDR2 FQDESV (reference sequence). The CDR3 is 17 amino acids. V was pared by 1 base and J by 5 bases, with 8 bases of the junction left unmatched. The full variable domain, with the rest looked up from reference TRBV11-1 and TRBJ2-3, is EAEVAQSPRYKITEKSQAVAFWCDPISGHATLYWYRQILGQGPELLVQFQDESVVDDSQLPKDRFSAERLKGVDSTLKIQPAELGDSAMYLCASSLGLAGGSIDTQYFGPGTRLTVL.

This chain joins TRBV5-1 and TRBJ2-3; 7 positions match TRBD2. Losses at the gene ends were 4 bases for V and 0 bases for J; bases not matched to a gene: 8. Germline V CDR1 and CDR2: SGHRS, YFSETQ. The CDR3 covers 16 residues. This chain's CDR3 is CASSPGLKASTDTQYF. The CDR3 DNA reads as TGCGCCAGCAGCCCGGGACTAAAAGCTAGCACAGATACGCAGTATTTT.

A word on this clonotype: The junction departs from germline at one end; a sequencing error may be responsible. The V and J genes are TRBV11-2 and TRBJ1-2; 9 bases map to TRBD1. The CDR3 runs to 15 residues. From germline, CDR1 is SGHAT and CDR2 FQNNGV. As DNA, the CDR3 is TGTGCCAGTAGCTTAGTCGGGACAGGGAGGAGTGGCTACACCTTC. Translation: CASSLVGTGRSGYTF.

This clonotype has ten or more counts. The chain uses TRBV10-3 and TRBJ2-3; D call uncertain. The CDR3 totals 12 residues. Trimming removed 0 bases at V and 5 bases at J, with 3 bases between. Per the germline V gene, CDR1 is ENHRY and CDR2 is SYGVKD. CDR3 nucleotides: TGTGCCATCAGTGAGTCTAAAGATACGCAGTATTTT. Translating it yields CAISESKDTQYF.

The V call is TRBV21-1, the J call TRBJ1-1; the DNA was not compared with TRBD1, the D call given in the table. TRBV21-1 counts as a pseudogene. The CDR3 totals 13 residues. This CDR3 reads CASSTGGATEPFF. The CDR3 nucleotides are TGTGCCAGCAGTACGGGGGGGGCCACTGAACCTTTCTTT.

Worth noting for this clonotype: One end of the junction is discordant with germline, which a read error may explain. The chain carries TRBV6-1 and TRBJ2-7; 7 bases match TRBD2. The CDR3 is 14 residues long. Germline loops: CDR1 MNHNS, CDR2 SASEGT. CDR3 residues: CASIWREHSYVQYF. CDR3 sequence (DNA): TGTGCCAGCATTTGGCGGGAGCACTCCTACGTGCAGTACTTC.

Remarks on this clonotype: A much more abundant neighbour one base away suggests this may be a read error. The V gene is TRBV4-1, the J gene TRBJ2-5; D remains unclear. The V end was cut by 6 bases, the J end by 2 bases, with 10 bases between. The germline CDR1 and CDR2 sequences are MGHRA and YSYEKL. The CDR3 runs to 13 residues. This chain's CDR3 is CASSQIPQETQYF. CDR3 DNA sequence: TGCGCCAGCAGTCAGATCCCTCAAGAGACCCAGTACTTC.

With respect to this clonotype: An end of the junction does not agree with germline; a read error may underlie this. The chain links TRBV6-2 or TRBV6-3 to TRBJ2-1, with D maybe TRBD2 (6 bases). Germline lookup yields CDR1 MNHEY and CDR2 SVGEGT. The CDR3 loop spans 19 amino acids. DNA for the CDR3: TGTGCCAGCAGTTACTCGACCAGGAGGGACCTAAGCTCCAACAATGAGCAGTTCTTC. Its protein product is CASSYSTRRDLSSNNEQFF.

This clonotype has a single count. This may be a read error, as it is one base from a much larger clone. The chain combines TRBV4-1 with TRBJ1-6; D remains unclear. Germline CDR1 MGHRA, CDR2 YSYEKL. Trimming shortened V by 1 base and J by 5 bases, and 9 bases separated the two germline ends. The CDR3 loop spans 15 amino acids. DNA of the CDR3: TGCGCCAGCAGCCAAGTTTTCATAGATAATTCACCCCTCCACTTT. Amino acids: CASSQVFIDNSPLHF.

This clonotype was recorded once. Because it lacks the conserved phenylalanine or tryptophan at the end, this CDR3 is likely a read error. The V and J genes are TRBV11-2 and TRBJ2-7; possibly TRBD1 for D (6 bases). This CDR3 has 13 amino acids. Germline CDR1 is SGHAT and CDR2 is FQNNGV. The germline V and J ends were trimmed by 4 bases and 5 bases, with 12 bases remaining between them. For the CDR3, the DNA is TGTGCCAGCAGCTCAACAGGGTTCCACGAGCAGTACCTC. Amino acid sequence: CASSSTGFHEQYL.

In regard to this clonotype: The junction and the germline gene differ at one end; a read error may be behind it. In nucleotides, the CDR3 is TGTGCCAGCAGCACTGGTTACACCGGGGAGCTGCTTTTT. Its protein is CASSTGYTGELLF. This chain joins TRBV11-2 and TRBJ2-2; possible D gene TRBD2, 5 bases. Germline CDR1 is SGHAT and CDR2 is FQNNGV. The CDR3 totals 13 residues.

The CDR3 sequence is CASSERAGITYEQYF. The CDR3 DNA reads TGTGCCAGCAGTGAAAGGGCGGGGATTACCTACGAGCAGTACTTC. This rearrangement joins TRBV2 to TRBJ2-7, with D perhaps TRBD2 (6 bases). V dropped 2 bases and J dropped 2 bases, with 13 bases sitting between them. CDR1 is SNHLY and CDR2 is FYNNEI in the germline V gene. The CDR3 totals 15 residues.

As for this clonotype: A junction boundary mismatches the germline segment, possibly from a read error. The genes are TRBV5-1 and TRBJ2-5; D gene uncertain. CDR1 is SGHRS and CDR2 is YFSETQ in the germline V gene. This CDR3 is 12 amino acids long. CDR3 sequence (DNA): TGCGCCATCAGCTTGATGCAAGAGACCCAGTACTTC. Translating it yields CAISLMQETQYF.

This clonotype was counted ten times or more. CDR3: CASSITSGKYNEQFF. CDR3 bases: TGTGCCAGCAGTATTACTAGCGGGAAATACAATGAGCAGTTCTTC. This sequence joins TRBV6-1 and TRBJ2-1; TRBD2 matches at 10 bases. Germline V gene sequence: CDR1 MNHNS, CDR2 SASEGT. This CDR3 comprises 15 residues. The J segment lost 4 bases and the V segment lost 5 bases, leaving 5 bases of the junction unmatched.

Remarks on this clonotype: A junction end diverges from the germline sequence, so it may reflect a read error. The chain has TRBV6-1 and TRBJ2-1; D gene ambiguous. In germline, CDR1 is MNHNS, CDR2 SASEGT. The CDR3 has 13 residues. The CDR3 bases are TGTGCCAGCAGTTCCCACGTTACAGAGAAGCAATTCTTC. It codes for CASSSHVTEKQFF.

The chain employs TRBV5-4 and TRBJ2-7, with 10 bases matching TRBD2. V was clipped by 0 bases and J by 6 bases; unmatched bases: 12. There are 17 residues in the CDR3. Germline V gene lookup returns CDR1 SGHNT and CDR2 YYREEE (reference sequence). Written as DNA, the CDR3 is TGTGCCAGCAGCTTGGGAGGGTTGGCTAGCGGGAGCTTCGAGCAGTACTTC. This gives the protein CASSLGGLASGSFEQYF.

This clonotype showed up many times. The rearrangement links TRBV4-3 to TRBJ2-7; 7 bases map to TRBD1. CDR3 length equals 17 residues. Per germline, CDR1 LGHNA and CDR2 YSLEER. The V segment lost 0 bases and the J segment 2 bases; nucleotides outside the gene matches: 10. The DNA for the CDR3 is TGCGCCAGCAGCCAAGATAGACAGGGCTCGTATCCCTACGAGCAGTACTTC. The encoded protein is CASSQDRQGSYPYEQYF.

On this clonotype: A much larger clone sits a single nucleotide away, making a read error possible. The chain recombines TRBV12-3 or TRBV12-4 with TRBJ1-5; 7 bases are a match to TRBD1. The CDR3 consists of 12 residues. CDR3 nucleotide sequence: TGTGTCAGCCGTCAGGGGGATCAGCCCCAGCATTTT. It specifies CVSRQGDQPQHF.